What follows are 27 T cell receptor beta chains derived from one specimen sequenced in a study of T cells expressing NK-cell markers. TCRdb reprocessed the 5' RACE reads and reports one entry per CDR3 protein, with no DNA. The repertoire table contains 130,000 to 150,000 distinct CDR3 sequences. Sequences were obtained from blood T cells: a sorted CD56 or NKG2C T cell subset, CD4+ or CD8+ T cells, or bulk PBMC T cells (not recorded which). These receptors were collected from a man aged 18 to 30 in good health.

The rearrangement links TRBV27 to TRBJ2-1. The CDR3 is 14 amino acids. The germline gives CDR1 MNHEY, CDR2 SMNVEV (reference sequence). The CDR3: CASTQMSSYNEQFF.

The chain uses TRBV5-1 and TRBJ1-2; the TRBD1 assignment by TCRdb is unverifiable without DNA. The CDR3 spans 15 residues. CDR1 is SGHRS, CDR2 YFSETQ, per germline. The CDR3 sequence is CASSFSLDRDYGYTF.

This chain uses TRBV20-1 with TRBJ2-1. Per the germline V gene, CDR1 is DFQATT and CDR2 is SNEGSKA (reference sequence). There are 12 residues in the CDR3. The CDR3 loop is CSARPDDNEQFF.

The CDR3 loop reads CASSLGPGQGYEQYF. V is TRBV28 and J is TRBJ2-7; TCRdb selects TRBD1, and the lack of DNA leaves this call unchecked. Germline V CDR1 and CDR2: MDHEN, SYDVKM. CDR3 length: 15 amino acids.

The chain recombines TRBV29-1 with TRBJ2-4; TCRdb calls TRBD1, which cannot be checked without DNA. The germline V gene has CDR1 SQVTM and CDR2 ANQGSEA. The CDR3 contains 12 residues. The CDR3 here is CSVLTGAGIQYF.

Here the CDR3 reads CASSESHTGYEQYF. The rearrangement links TRBV10-2 to TRBJ2-7; TCRdb's D call, TRBD1, is unchecked because there is no DNA. Germline V gene lookup returns CDR1 WSHSY and CDR2 SAAADI. The CDR3 consists of 14 residues.

The V gene is TRBV20-1, the J gene TRBJ2-5; TCRdb's D call, TRBD2, is unchecked because there is no DNA. The V gene's germline CDR1 is DFQATT and CDR2 SNEGSKA (reference sequence). This CDR3 contains 15 residues. This chain's CDR3 is CSAWLASGRGETQYF.

The chain has TRBV7-8 and TRBJ2-1; TCRdb's assignment of TRBD2 cannot be checked, as there is no DNA. CDR3 length: 20 residues. Germline lookup yields CDR1 SGHVS and CDR2 FQNEAQ. This chain's CDR3 is CASSLETSGRAGVRDNEQFF.

The rearrangement joins TRBV7-9 to TRBJ2-7; TCRdb lists TRBD2, though no DNA is available to test this call. The CDR3 consists of 16 residues. The germline V gene has CDR1 SEHNR and CDR2 FQNEAQ (reference sequence). The CDR3 is CASSLVSRQGDHEQYF.

The V and J genes are TRBV29-1 and TRBJ2-7; the TCRdb D gene call, TRBD2, has no DNA to confirm it. Germline loops: CDR1 SQVTM, CDR2 ANQGSEA. The CDR3 sequence is 15 residues long. The CDR3 sequence: CSVEDRGTRTGEQYF.

The chain uses TRBV20-1 and TRBJ2-3; TCRdb proposes TRBD2, but this gene call is untestable without DNA. The CDR3 runs to 15 residues. Germline assignment: CDR1 DFQATT and CDR2 SNEGSKA (reference sequence). CDR3 residues: CSARHQRRDTDTQYF.

The rearrangement joins TRBV20-1 to TRBJ2-7; TCRdb outputs TRBD2, but without DNA this stays unchecked. The germline gives CDR1 DFQATT, CDR2 SNEGSKA (reference sequence). The CDR3 runs 15 residues. The CDR3 spells CSAWTSGAAVYEQYF.

V is TRBV7-6 and J is TRBJ2-3; TCRdb gives TRBD2 as the D gene, but with no DNA this cannot be confirmed. Germline CDR1 and CDR2: SGHVS and FNYEAQ. This CDR3 contains 14 residues. CDR3: CASSPSGFTDTQYF.

The V call is TRBV5-1, the J call TRBJ2-2; TCRdb reports TRBD2, a call that lacks DNA to check it against. This CDR3 is built from 16 residues. CDR1 SGHRS and CDR2 YFSETQ come from the germline V gene. CDR3 amino acids: CASSLAAGVMAGELFF.

The gene calls are TRBV29-1 and TRBJ2-3; the D call from TCRdb, TRBD1, cannot be confirmed without DNA. This CDR3 contains 14 residues. CDR1 is SQVTM, CDR2 ANQGSEA, per germline. CDR3 sequence: CSVETGTSTDTQYF.

The chain couples TRBV20-1 to TRBJ2-1; TCRdb's D gene call, TRBD1, goes unchecked for lack of DNA. The CDR3 extends over 16 amino acids. Germline values: CDR1 DFQATT, CDR2 SNEGSKA (reference sequence). The CDR3 loop is CSARYLRDRHGDEQFF.

CDR3 residues: CAISESGGSLLSEQYF. The chain has TRBV10-3 and TRBJ2-7; lacking DNA, the TRBD1 call made by TCRdb goes unchecked. Germline loops: CDR1 ENHRY, CDR2 SYGVKD. The CDR3 is made up of 16 amino acids.

This sequence joins TRBV7-9 and TRBJ2-3; TCRdb reports TRBD2, a call that lacks DNA to check it against. Germline values: CDR1 SEHNR, CDR2 FQNEAQ (reference sequence). This CDR3 contains 16 residues. The CDR3: CASSPPGLADPDTQYF.

The chain uses TRBV7-3 and TRBJ2-2; TCRdb returns TRBD1, unconfirmable since there is no DNA. From germline, CDR1 is SGHTA and CDR2 FQGTGA. This CDR3 contains 15 residues. CDR3 protein: CASSFIAGDTGELFF.

The chain couples TRBV6-2 or TRBV6-3 to TRBJ2-7; TCRdb's assignment of TRBD2 cannot be checked, as there is no DNA. Germline assignment: CDR1 MNHEY and CDR2 SVGEGT. This CDR3 has 14 amino acids. The chain's CDR3 is CASRPLASPYEQYF.

The chain has TRBV6-2 or TRBV6-3 and TRBJ1-5; TCRdb selects TRBD1, and the lack of DNA leaves this call unchecked. Germline loops: CDR1 MNHEY, CDR2 SVGEGT. The CDR3 totals 17 residues. This chain's CDR3 is CASRDRPFPPGDQPQHF.

This chain links TRBV10-3 with TRBJ2-1; TCRdb outputs TRBD2, but without DNA this stays unchecked. The germline V gene has CDR1 ENHRY and CDR2 SYGVKD. The CDR3 sequence is 14 residues long. This CDR3 reads CAITVVAGGDEQFF.

V and J are TRBV14 and TRBJ2-1. There are 13 residues in the CDR3. CDR1 and CDR2 from the germline V gene are SGHDN and FVKESK. CDR3 loop: CASSQAWGNEQFF.

This chain joins TRBV27 and TRBJ2-2; TCRdb names TRBD1, which stays unverified in the absence of DNA. Germline V gene lookup returns CDR1 MNHEY and CDR2 SMNVEV (reference sequence). The CDR3 contains 15 residues. CDR3: CASSMGTAYTGELFF.

J is TRBJ2-7 and V is TRBV7-2; the TCRdb D gene call, TRBD1, has no DNA to confirm it. This CDR3 region has 16 residues. Germline CDR1 and CDR2: SGHTA and FQGNSA. This CDR3 reads CASSLPFRDKPYEQYF.

The rearrangement uses TRBV19 and TRBJ2-1; TCRdb indicates TRBD2, and absent DNA this call remains unverified. CDR1 and CDR2 (germline): LNHDA, SQIVND (reference sequence). There are 14 residues in the CDR3. This CDR3 reads CASREAQGVNEQFF.

The V gene is TRBV12-3 or TRBV12-4, the J gene TRBJ2-5; the TCRdb D gene call, TRBD2, has no DNA to confirm it. This CDR3 region has 14 residues. The CDR3 loop reads CASSYGGTAETQYF.